What follows describes a single T cell receptor beta chain. Its antigen remains unknown. Germline CDR1 reads SNHLY; CDR2 reads FYNNEI. Trimming removed 0 bases at V and 0 bases at J, with 11 bases between. The CDR3 totals 16 residues. The entry originates in a study of cytomegalovirus exposure and HLA in healthy donors. On the study more broadly: The approximately 110 validation repertoires used a platform that matched the one used for the approximately 690 first-cohort repertoires, as a later analysis reported. Whole-study results and caveats: That first-cohort TCR clusters tended to co-occur in the approximately 110 validation repertoires was found in a later analysis.

Libraries were prepared by immunoSEQ multiplex PCR; TCRdb keeps only in-frame clonotypes and omits some of them. The sample records some 250,000 clones, 90% being singletons. The TCR originated in a woman between 18 and 29 years old in good health and CMV-seronegative. Sequenced input: PBMCs. J is TRBJ1-2 and V is TRBV2; D not resolved. The CDR3 DNA reads as TGTGCCAGCAGTGAAGCCCCCCGCCAGTCTAACTATGGCTACACCTTC. Translated, it gives CASSEAPRQSNYGYTF. The entire variable domain, with the rest obtained from reference TRBV2 and TRBJ1-2, is as follows: EPEVTQTPSHQVTQMGQEVILRCVPISNHLYFYWYRQILGQKVEFLVSFYNNEISEKSEIFDDQFSVERPDGSNFTLKIRSTKLEDSAMYFCASSEAPRQSNYGYTFGSGTRLTVV.